This is a list of T cell receptor beta chains from one sample in a study of cytomegalovirus exposure and HLA in healthy donors. Libraries were prepared by immunoSEQ multiplex PCR; TCRdb keeps only in-frame clonotypes and omits some of them. Among approximately 84,000 clones listed, more than 70% were seen once. The sequenced material came from PBMCs. These receptors all stem from a man aged 35 to 55 in good health and CMV-seronegative. CDR3s include the opening cysteine and the closing phenylalanine or tryptophan. Each record gives: D gene, clone size, J gene, V gene, CDR3 DNA, CDR3 protein. The D gene is left open where the match is weak. Rows may omit the clone size; those that give it use once, few, many or a size class.

>TRBD2|NA|TRBJ2-1|TRBV9
TGTGCCAGCAACTCACTTACTAGCGGGGGTTTCAGTGAGCAGTTCTTC
CASNSLTSGGFSEQFF
>TRBD2|NA|TRBJ2-2|TRBV9
TGTGCCAGCAGTATAGCGGGGGGAATCGGGGAGCTGTTTTTT
CASSIAGGIGELFF
>TRBD2|NA|TRBJ2-3|TRBV4-1
TGCGCCAGCAGCCAAGCTGCTAGCGGGAGCGATACGCAGTATTTT
CASSQAASGSDTQYF
>TRBD1|NA|TRBJ2-2|TRBV27
TGTGCCAGCAGTTACAGGGGGCATAGCGGGGAGCTGTTTTTT
CASSYRGHSGELFF
>TRBD1|few|TRBJ2-7|TRBV6-5
TGTGCCAGCAGCCGGGACAGGGGGCACGAGCAGTACTTC
CASSRDRGHEQYF
>NA|NA|TRBJ2-1|TRBV27
TGTGCCAGCACCAGACAGCCCCCCTACAATGAGCAGTTCTTC
CASTRQPPYNEQFF
>TRBD1|many|TRBJ1-2|TRBV15
TGTGCCACCAGTCCCAGACAGGGCCCCGGTGGCTACACCTTC
CATSPRQGPGGYTF
>TRBD1|few|TRBJ2-7|TRBV7-7
TGTGCTAGCAGTGGGGGACAGGGGCAAGAGCAGTACTTC
CASSGGQGQEQYF
>NA|NA|TRBJ2-2|TRBV15
TGTGCCACCAGCAGAGGAGGACAGAACACCGGGGAGCTGTTTTTT
CATSRGGQNTGELFF
>NA|medium-sized|TRBJ2-1|TRBV4-2
TGTGCCAGCAGAATCGAAGGGGCAAGCTCCTACAATGAGCAGTTCTTC
CASRIEGASSYNEQFF
>NA|few|TRBJ2-5|TRBV2
TGTGCCAGCAGTGAAGCGACAGCAGAAGAGACCCAGTACTTC
CASSEATAEETQYF
>TRBD1|NA|TRBJ1-5|TRBV29-1
TGCAGCGTTGGAGGCGGACAGGAGCAGCCCCAGCATTTT
CSVGGGQEQPQHF
>NA|NA|TRBJ1-4|TRBV29-1
TGCAGCGTTGTCGCATCGGGGGAAAAACTGTTTTTT
CSVVASGEKLFF
>TRBD2|NA|TRBJ2-3|TRBV7-9
TGTGCCAGCAGCGGGACTAGACCAGATACGCAGTATTTT
CASSGTRPDTQYF
>TRBD1|once|TRBJ2-3|TRBV7-9
TGTGCCAGCGAGATCTACTCCGGGACAGTAAAGGATACGCAGTATTTT
CASEIYSGTVKDTQYF
>TRBD1|NA|TRBJ1-2|TRBV27
TGTGCCAGCAGTCCCTCAGGGGGATTTGGCTACACCTTC
CASSPSGGFGYTF
>NA|NA|TRBJ1-1|TRBV6-5
TGTGCCAGCAGTTATTTACAGACGGGGGGGAACACTGAAGCTTTCTTT
CASSYLQTGGNTEAFF
>NA|NA|TRBJ1-1|TRBV7-3
TGTGCCAGCAGCTTTACAGAAAACACTGAAGCTTTCTTT
CASSFTENTEAFF
>NA|NA|TRBJ1-5|TRBV28
TGTGCCAGCAGGCAGGGTTATAGCAATCAGCCCCAGCATTTT
CASRQGYSNQPQHF
>NA|NA|TRBJ2-1|TRBV6-1
TGTGCCAGCAGTGAAAACGTAGATCAGCAGTTCTTC
CASSENVDQQFF
>NA|NA|TRBJ2-7|TRBV29-1
TGCAGCGTCGACCCGACAGGAACCTCCTACGAGCAGTACTTC
CSVDPTGTSYEQYF
>NA|NA|TRBJ1-5|TRBV7-2
TGTGCCAGCAGCTTAGGACAAACGGGACAGCCCCAGCATTTT
CASSLGQTGQPQHF
>NA|NA|TRBJ1-1|TRBV6-6
TGTGCCAGCAGCTGGGGGGAAGGAACTGAAGCTTTCTTT
CASSWGEGTEAFF
>TRBD1|NA|TRBJ2-1|TRBV28
TGTGCCTCGAGACAGGGCACGTTATCCTACAATGAGCGGTTCTTC
CASRQGTLSYNERFF
>TRBD2|NA|TRBJ2-7|TRBV9
TGTGCCAGCAGCGTAGTTTTGGGGGGGAAGCAGTACTTC
CASSVVLGGKQYF
>NA|NA|TRBJ1-5|TRBV7-9
TGTGCCAGCAGCTTAGCGCCGGGGAGAAAAAGAGGCAATCAGCCCCAGCATTTT
CASSLAPGRKRGNQPQHF
>NA|NA|TRBJ2-7|TRBV4-1
TGCGCCAGCAGCCAAGACAACAGCTACGAGCAGTACTTC
CASSQDNSYEQYF
>NA|NA|TRBJ2-1|TRBV5-1
TGCGCCAGCAGTCAGACTCTTACGGCCTACAATGAGCAGTTCTTC
CASSQTLTAYNEQFF
>NA|NA|TRBJ1-1|TRBV19
TGTGCCAGTCAGAGGTCAGTCATGAACACTGAAGCTTTCTTT
CASQRSVMNTEAFF
>NA|NA|TRBJ1-4|TRBV11-2
TGTGCCAGCAGCCGTTCATCGGGTCAGGGAGGTGGTGGTGGAAAACTGTTTTTT
CASSRSSGQGGGGGKLFF
>TRBD1|NA|TRBJ2-1|TRBV6-6
TGTGCCAGCACCTTGGGACAGGGAAAGGATGAGCAGTTCTTC
CASTLGQGKDEQFF
>NA|NA|TRBJ2-7|TRBV19
TGTGCCAGTAGTATTGGAGGGGAGCAGTACTTC
CASSIGGEQYF
>TRBD2|NA|TRBJ2-1|TRBV2
TGTGCCAGCAGTGCTTCTGCTAGCGGGGGTAACAATGAGCAGTTCTTC
CASSASASGGNNEQFF
>TRBD1|NA|TRBJ2-2|TRBV16
TGTGCCAGCAGCCAAAACATGGACAGGGCAAACACCGGGGAGCTGTTTTTT
CASSQNMDRANTGELFF
>TRBD1|NA|TRBJ1-4|TRBV29-1
TGCAGCGGAGGGACAGGGACGGGGGAAAAACTGTTTTTT
CSGGTGTGEKLFF
>TRBD1|NA|TRBJ2-1|TRBV4-1
TGCGCCAGTACCTTTGGGGACAGGGGGCCCAATGAGCAGTTCTTC
CASTFGDRGPNEQFF
>TRBD1|NA|TRBJ1-4|TRBV25-1
TGTGCCAGCAGTCCTCTGGCAGGTTTAGGACAGGGTGGGGAAAAACTGTTTTTT
CASSPLAGLGQGGEKLFF
>NA|NA|TRBJ2-1|TRBV7-2
TGTGCCAGCATCTATGCTGTTAGCTCCTACAATGAGCAGTTCTTC
CASIYAVSSYNEQFF
>NA|NA|TRBJ1-1|TRBV5-4
TGTGCCAGCAGCTTGCCAGGGTTCCGAGCTTTCTTT
CASSLPGFRAFF
>NA|few|TRBJ1-1|TRBV15
TGTGCCACCAGCAGAGGTGCGCACACGACAGAAAACACTGAAGCTTTCTTT
CATSRGAHTTENTEAFF
>TRBD1|NA|TRBJ1-2|TRBV5-4
TGTGCCAGCAGAGCGACAGGGGGGAACTATGGCTACACCTTC
CASRATGGNYGYTF
>TRBD2|NA|TRBJ2-5|TRBV7-7
TGTGCTAGCAGCTTTAGCGGGAGGCTTCAAGAGACCCAGTACTTC
CASSFSGRLQETQYF
>TRBD1|NA|TRBJ1-2|TRBV2
TGTGCCAGCAGGCCTTACAGGGGGCTCTATGGCTACACCTTC
CASRPYRGLYGYTF
>TRBD1|NA|TRBJ1-3|TRBV6-1
TGTGCCAGCAGTGAAGTAGGGGACAGGGCTGGAAACACCATATATTTT
CASSEVGDRAGNTIYF
>TRBD2|few|TRBJ2-1|TRBV11-2
TGTGCCAGCAGCCCTTTAGGGACTAGCTTTTCCTACAATGAGCAGTTCTTC
CASSPLGTSFSYNEQFF
>NA|NA|TRBJ2-5|TRBV25-1
TGTGCCAGCAGTGAATCTAGGGGCAGGGTAGAGACCCAGTACTTC
CASSESRGRVETQYF
>TRBD2|NA|TRBJ2-3|TRBV5-1
TGCGCCAGCAGCTTGGGGGAGGGCGCAGATACGCAGTATTTT
CASSLGEGADTQYF
>NA|NA|TRBJ2-5|TRBV25-1
TGTGCCAGCAGTGACCCAGGGTGGCAAGAGACCCAGTACTTC
CASSDPGWQETQYF
>NA|NA|TRBJ1-5|TRBV28
TGTGCCAGCAGTTTCGGCAGGGGACGCCCCGTTCAGCCCCAGCATTTT
CASSFGRGRPVQPQHF
>TRBD1|NA|TRBJ2-2|TRBV28
TGTGCCAGCAGAACAGGGGGCAGGACCGGGGAGCTGTTTTTT
CASRTGGRTGELFF
>NA|NA|TRBJ2-5|TRBV5-1
TGCGCCAGCAGCTTGGTCGGAACGCGGCAAGAGACCCAGTACTTC
CASSLVGTRQETQYF
>NA|NA|TRBJ1-1|TRBV27
TGTGCCAGCAGTTTATCAGGGATCCGGGGTGAAGCTTTCTTT
CASSLSGIRGEAFF
>TRBD1|NA|TRBJ2-7|TRBV7-2
TGTGCCAGCAGAATGGGGACAGGGTCCTACGAGCAGTACTTC
CASRMGTGSYEQYF
>TRBD2|NA|TRBJ2-4|TRBV15
TGTGCCACCAGCAGATCAACGGGGGGGTTTGGAAACATTCAGTACTTC
CATSRSTGGFGNIQYF
>TRBD2|NA|TRBJ2-3|TRBV13
TGTGCCAGCAGCACGACCGGGACTAGCGGGGGGGCCGCAGATACGCAGTATTTT
CASSTTGTSGGAADTQYF